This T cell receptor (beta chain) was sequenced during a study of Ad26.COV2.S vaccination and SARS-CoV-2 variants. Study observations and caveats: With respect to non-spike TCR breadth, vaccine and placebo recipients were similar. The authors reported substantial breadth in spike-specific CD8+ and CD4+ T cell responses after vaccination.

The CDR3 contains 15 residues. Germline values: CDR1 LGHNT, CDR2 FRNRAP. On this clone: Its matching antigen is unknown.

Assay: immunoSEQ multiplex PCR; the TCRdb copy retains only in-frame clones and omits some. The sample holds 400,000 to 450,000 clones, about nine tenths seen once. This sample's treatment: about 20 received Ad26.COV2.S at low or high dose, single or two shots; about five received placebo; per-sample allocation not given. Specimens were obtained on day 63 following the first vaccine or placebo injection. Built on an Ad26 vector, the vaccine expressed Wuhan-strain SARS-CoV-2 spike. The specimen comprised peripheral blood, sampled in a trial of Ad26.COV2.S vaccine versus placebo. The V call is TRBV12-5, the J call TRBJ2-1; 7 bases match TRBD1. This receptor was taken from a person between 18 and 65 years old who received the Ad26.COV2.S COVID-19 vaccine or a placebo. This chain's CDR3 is CASTGPGTEYNEQFF. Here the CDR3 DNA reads TGTGCCAGTACCGGTCCCGGGACAGAGTACAATGAGCAGTTCTTC.